One sample yielded the 14 T cell receptor beta chains listed below, sequenced in a study of cytomegalovirus exposure and HLA in healthy donors (dated by TCRdb to about 2017). Receptor amplification or capture employed the immunoSEQ multiplex PCR assay. For the multiplex PCR, a mixture combining 60 forward primers for TCR Vbeta segments and 13 reverse primers for TCR Jbeta segments was used. The clones in this table, taken by TCRdb from immuneACCESS, are in-frame only. Not every clone is retained; where verified, under half of the shortfall comes from an unresolved V gene, and the cause of the rest is unknown. This sample holds roughly 100,000 clones; 76% were observed only once. Together, the top ten hold roughly 4% of the sample. The material sequenced was PBMCs. These receptors were obtained from a man in his forties in good health and CMV-seronegative.

This chain joins TRBV10-3 and TRBJ1-6; 8 bases agree with TRBD1. The germline V gene encodes CDR1 ENHRY and CDR2 SYGVKD. The CDR3 covers 16 residues. Trimming removed 0 bases from V and 5 bases from J; junction bases left unmatched: 3. The DNA of the CDR3 is TGTGCCATCAGTGAGTCCAGGGGGCGCAATAATTCACCCCTCCACTTT. Its translation is CAISESRGRNNSPLHF.

The chain couples TRBV25-1 to TRBJ2-3; 7 nucleotides match TRBD1. Germline CDR1 and CDR2: MGHDK and SYGVNS. The CDR3 loop spans 14 amino acids. The ends lost 8 bases at V and 0 bases at J; junction bases unmatched: 5. CDR3 sequence (DNA): TGTGCCAGCCGGGACAGCCCTAGCACAGATACGCAGTATTTT. As protein: CASRDSPSTDTQYF. Based on the CDR3 plus reference TRBV25-1 and TRBJ2-3, the full variable domain is EADIYQTPRYLVIGTGKKITLECSQTMGHDKMYWYQQDPGMELHLIHYSYGVNSTEKGDLSSESTVSRIRTEHFPLTLESARPSHTSQYLCASRDSPSTDTQYFGPGTRLTVL.

The V and J genes are TRBV19 and TRBJ1-2, with 9 bases that match TRBD1. With V trimmed by 5 bases and J by 7 bases, 8 bases remained unmatched. This CDR3 contains 14 residues. CDR1 is LNHDA, CDR2 SQIVND, per germline (reference sequence). CDR3 in amino acids: CASSPLGTGFGYTF. CDR3 nucleotides: TGTGCCAGTAGTCCCCTGGGGACAGGGTTTGGCTACACCTTC.

DNA for the CDR3: TGCGCCAGCAGCCACAGGGCTGGAAACACCATATATTTT. This codes for CASSHRAGNTIYF. The chain carries TRBV23-1 and TRBJ1-3; D perhaps matches TRBD1 (6 bases). TRBV23-1 is annotated as an ORF whose role is uncertain. The CDR3 contains 13 residues. Trimming cost V 6 bases and J 2 bases, with 8 bases left between them.

This clone was counted a few times. This chain joins TRBV11-2 and TRBJ1-5; no clear D. Trimming removed 1 base at V and 7 bases at J, with 8 bases between. CDR1 and CDR2 from the germline V gene are SGHAT and FQNNGV. This CDR3 is 13 amino acids long. The CDR3 loop is CASSLAQKQPQHF. The CDR3, as DNA: TGTGCCAGCAGCTTAGCCCAAAAACAGCCCCAGCATTTT.

The V call is TRBV30, the J call TRBJ2-5, with D perhaps matching TRBD2 (7 bases). The V end lost 2 bases, the J end lost 5 bases, and 9 bases lay between the germline ends. The germline V gene has CDR1 GTSNPN and CDR2 SVGIG (reference sequence). This CDR3 contains 12 residues. DNA for the CDR3: TGTGCCTGGAGTAGGGGGGGTGAGACCCAGTACTTC. Translating it yields CAWSRGGETQYF.

This clone showed up just once. The gene calls are TRBV19 and TRBJ1-1; no reliable D call. The CDR3 is made up of 13 amino acids. The germline V gene encodes CDR1 LNHDA and CDR2 SQIVND (reference sequence). The V and J ends lost 3 bases and 5 bases respectively, with 10 bases between them. In DNA, the CDR3 is TGTGCCAGTAGTATTCGCGTTGATACTGAAGCTTTCTTT. Its protein product is CASSIRVDTEAFF.

This chain uses TRBV5-4 with TRBJ2-3; D is unresolved. The CDR3 has 12 amino acids. CDR1 and CDR2 (germline): SGHNT, YYREEE (reference sequence). V was shortened by 4 bases and J by 5 bases, with 8 bases between the two germline ends. The CDR3 protein is CASSNVGDTQYF. The DNA for the CDR3 is TGTGCCAGCAGCAACGTCGGAGATACGCAGTATTTT.

The table lists this clone with a few counts. CDR3 nucleotides: TGTGCCAGCAGTTACCAGGGGGCGCCCTATGGCTACACCTTC. It specifies CASSYQGAPYGYTF. The chain combines TRBV6-5 with TRBJ1-2; 8 bases map to TRBD1. This CDR3 comprises 14 residues. V shed 2 bases and J 4 bases; nucleotides not matched to a gene: 3. CDR1 and CDR2 (germline): MNHEY, SVGAGI.

The genes are TRBV11-2 and TRBJ2-7; weak D call: TRBD2 (5 bases). From germline, CDR1 is SGHAT and CDR2 FQNNGV. V dropped 5 bases and J dropped 3 bases, with 14 bases sitting between them. This CDR3 spans 14 amino acids. CDR3 nucleotides: TGTGCCAGCAGCCCGACGTACGGGAACTACGAGCAGTACGTC. Translation: CASSPTYGNYEQYV.

The table lists this clone with a count of one. This chain uses TRBV25-1 with TRBJ1-2, with TRBD1 matching 7 bases. V gave up 6 bases and J gave up 2 bases; unmatched junction bases: 3. The CDR3 contains 13 residues. In germline, CDR1 is MGHDK, CDR2 SYGVNS. The CDR3 reads CASSRGQNYGYTF. CDR3 DNA: TGTGCCAGCAGCCGGGGACAGAACTATGGCTACACCTTC.

The DNA for the CDR3 is TGTGCCAGCAGCCTTCGACTAGCGGGGGTCACAGATACGCAGTATTTT. Its protein product is CASSLRLAGVTDTQYF. The rearrangement links TRBV5-4 to TRBJ2-3, with 12 positions matching TRBD2. CDR3 length: 16 residues. CDR1 SGHNT and CDR2 YYREEE come from the germline V gene (reference sequence). With 4 bases clipped from V and 2 bases from J, the junction kept 5 bases outside the gene matches.

This clone was recorded once. This chain joins TRBV7-2 and TRBJ1-1; 11 bases match TRBD1. The V gene end was trimmed by 4 bases and the J gene end by 11 bases; junction bases not matched to a gene: 3. This CDR3 has 12 residues. Germline V gene data show CDR1 as SGHTA and CDR2 as FQGNSA. CDR3 bases: TGTGCCAGCAGCTCGGGACAGGGGGTGGCTTTCTTT. The encoded protein is CASSSGQGVAFF. Combining the CDR3 with reference TRBV7-2 and TRBJ1-1 gives the whole variable domain GAGVSQSPSNKVTEKGKDVELRCDPISGHTALYWYRQSLGQGLEFLIYFQGNSAPDKSGLPSDRFSAERTGGSVSTLTIQRTQQEDSAVYLCASSSGQGVAFFGQGTRLTVV.

The chain carries TRBV5-1 and TRBJ2-7, with D perhaps matching TRBD1 (5 bases). In germline, CDR1 is SGHRS, CDR2 YFSETQ. V lost 4 bases and J lost 2, with 16 bases in between. The CDR3 covers 15 residues. The DNA of the CDR3 is TGCGCCAGCAGCCCCAGACAGTCCCAGGCCTACGAGCAGTACTTC. Its translation is CASSPRQSQAYEQYF.